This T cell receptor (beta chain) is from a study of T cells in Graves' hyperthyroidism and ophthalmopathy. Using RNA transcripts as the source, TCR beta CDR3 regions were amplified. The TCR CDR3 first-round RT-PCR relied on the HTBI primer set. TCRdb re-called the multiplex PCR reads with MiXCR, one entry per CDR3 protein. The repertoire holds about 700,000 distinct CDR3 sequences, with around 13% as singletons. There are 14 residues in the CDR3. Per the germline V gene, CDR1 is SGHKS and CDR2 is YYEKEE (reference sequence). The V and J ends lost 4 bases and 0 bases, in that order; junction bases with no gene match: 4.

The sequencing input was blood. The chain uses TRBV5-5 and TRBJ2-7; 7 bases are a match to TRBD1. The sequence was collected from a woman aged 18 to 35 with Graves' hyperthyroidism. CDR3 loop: CASSIGTASYEQYF. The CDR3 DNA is TGTGCCAGCAGCATAGGGACAGCCTCCTACGAGCAGTACTTC. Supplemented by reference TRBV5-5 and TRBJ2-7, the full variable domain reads DAGVTQSPTHLIKTRGQQVTLRCSPISGHKSVSWYQQVLGQGPQFIFQYYEKEERGRGNFPDRFSARQFPNYSSELNVNALLLGDSALYLCASSIGTASYEQYFGPGTRLTVT.